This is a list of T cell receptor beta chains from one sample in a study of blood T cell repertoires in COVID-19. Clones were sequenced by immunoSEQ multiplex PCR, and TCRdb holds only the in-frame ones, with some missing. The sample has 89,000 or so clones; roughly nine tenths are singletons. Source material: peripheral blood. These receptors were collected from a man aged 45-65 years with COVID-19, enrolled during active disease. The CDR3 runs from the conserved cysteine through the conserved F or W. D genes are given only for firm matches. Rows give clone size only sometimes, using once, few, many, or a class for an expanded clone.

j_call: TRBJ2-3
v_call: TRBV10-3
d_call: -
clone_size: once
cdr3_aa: CAISGRGSLEDTQYF
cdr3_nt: TGTGCCATCAGTGGTAGGGGGAGTCTGGAAGATACGCAGTATTTT

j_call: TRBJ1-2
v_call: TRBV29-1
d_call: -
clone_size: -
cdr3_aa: CSVEVEGMGYGYTF
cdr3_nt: TGCAGCGTTGAAGTGGAGGGTATGGGATATGGCTACACCTTC

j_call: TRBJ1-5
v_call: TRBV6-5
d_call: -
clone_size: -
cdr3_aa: CASHRVGSNQPQHF
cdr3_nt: TGTGCCAGCCACAGGGTCGGTAGCAATCAGCCCCAGCATTTT

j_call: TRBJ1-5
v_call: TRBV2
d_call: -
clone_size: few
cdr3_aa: CASSQTTYSNQPQHF
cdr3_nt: TGTGCCAGCAGTCAGACAACTTATAGCAATCAGCCCCAGCATTTT

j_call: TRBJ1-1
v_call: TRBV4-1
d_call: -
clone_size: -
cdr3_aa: CASSTERYTEAFF
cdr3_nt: TGCGCCAGCAGCACAGAAAGGTACACTGAAGCTTTCTTT

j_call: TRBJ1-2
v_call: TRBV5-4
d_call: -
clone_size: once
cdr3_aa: CASSLLFGGGSGYTF
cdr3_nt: TGTGCCAGCAGCTTGTTGTTTGGGGGCGGAAGTGGCTACACCTTC

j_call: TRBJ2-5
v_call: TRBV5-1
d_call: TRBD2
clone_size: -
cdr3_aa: CASSLALAGAVETQYF
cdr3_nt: TGCGCCAGCAGCTTGGCCCTAGCGGGGGCCGTGGAGACCCAGTACTTC

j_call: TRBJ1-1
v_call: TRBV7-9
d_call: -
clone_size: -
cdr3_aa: CASSFADRNTEAFF
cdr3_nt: TGTGCCAGCAGCTTTGCGGACAGAAACACTGAAGCTTTCTTT

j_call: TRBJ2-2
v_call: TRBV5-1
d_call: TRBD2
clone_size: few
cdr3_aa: CASSSLGGGAGGELFF
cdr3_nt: TGCGCCAGCAGCTCCCTAGGCGGGGGGGCTGGCGGGGAGCTGTTTTTT

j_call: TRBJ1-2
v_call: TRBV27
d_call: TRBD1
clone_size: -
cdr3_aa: CASHPPFGQGRVGYTF
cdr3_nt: TGTGCCAGCCACCCTCCCTTCGGACAGGGGAGGGTTGGCTACACCTTC

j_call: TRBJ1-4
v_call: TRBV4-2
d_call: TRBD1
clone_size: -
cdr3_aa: CASSLPPQTGGRIVEKLFF
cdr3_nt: TGTGCCAGCAGCCTCCCCCCGCAGACAGGGGGCAGGATAGTTGAAAAACTGTTTTTT

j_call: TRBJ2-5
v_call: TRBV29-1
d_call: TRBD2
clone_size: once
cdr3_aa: CSVELDSGGTQYF
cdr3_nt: TGCAGCGTTGAACTGGACAGCGGGGGGACCCAGTACTTC

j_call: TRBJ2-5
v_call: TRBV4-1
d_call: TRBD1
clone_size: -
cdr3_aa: CASSPGQGQETQYF
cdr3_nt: TGCGCCAGCAGCCCCGGACAGGGGCAGGAGACCCAGTACTTC

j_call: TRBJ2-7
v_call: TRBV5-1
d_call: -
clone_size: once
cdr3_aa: CASSPTAGTTYEQYF
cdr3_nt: TGCGCCAGCAGCCCCACCGCCGGGACAACATACGAGCAGTACTTC

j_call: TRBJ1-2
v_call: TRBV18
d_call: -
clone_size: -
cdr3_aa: CASSPDGGAYGYTF
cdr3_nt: TGTGCCAGCTCACCGGACGGGGGGGCCTATGGCTACACCTTC

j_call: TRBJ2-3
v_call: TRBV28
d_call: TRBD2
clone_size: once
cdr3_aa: CASSHQAGGRADTQYF
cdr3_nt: TGTGCCAGCAGTCACCAAGCGGGGGGGCGGGCAGATACGCAGTATTTT

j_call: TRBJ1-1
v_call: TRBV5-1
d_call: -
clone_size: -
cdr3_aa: CASSLGTVSEAFF
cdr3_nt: TGCGCCAGCAGCTTGGGGACAGTTTCTGAAGCTTTCTTT

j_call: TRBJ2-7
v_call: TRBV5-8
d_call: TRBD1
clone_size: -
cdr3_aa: CASSKTTGGYEQYF
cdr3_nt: TGTGCCAGCAGTAAAACCACAGGGGGCTACGAGCAGTACTTC

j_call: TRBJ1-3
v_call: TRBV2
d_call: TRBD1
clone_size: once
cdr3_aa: CASRDRGPSTYSGNTIYF
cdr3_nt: TGTGCCAGCAGGGACAGGGGGCCAAGCACATACTCTGGAAACACCATATATTTT

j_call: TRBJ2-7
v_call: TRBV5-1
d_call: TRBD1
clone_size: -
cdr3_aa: CASSYGQGDYEQYF
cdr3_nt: TGCGCCAGCAGCTACGGACAGGGAGACTACGAGCAGTACTTC

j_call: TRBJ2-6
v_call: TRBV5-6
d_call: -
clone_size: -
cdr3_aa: CASSLDSGSGANVLTF
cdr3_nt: TGTGCCAGCAGCTTGGACAGTGGCTCTGGGGCCAACGTCCTGACTTTC